The 21 T cell receptor beta chains below were found in one sample sequenced in a study of post-analysis software for immune sequencing data. Unique-molecular-identifier-tagged TCR beta cDNA libraries were used. TCRdb analysed the PCR reads with MiXCR anew, one entry per CDR3 protein. The repertoire has some 800,000 distinct CDR3 sequences, just over 45% of them found once; the top ten carry roughly 5%. General study results and limits: TRBV segments more frequent in patients than in controls numbered several and included TRBV5-6, TRBV5-1 and TRBV20-1.

Antigens for these TCRs are unknown. Sequencing used blood. The receptor set was obtained from a girl under 18 with multiple sclerosis.

There are a few counts of this clonotype. The DNA of the CDR3 is TGTGCCATCAGTGAAGGACTAGCGGGATTACCATCCACAGATACGCAGTATTTT. Translation: CAISEGLAGLPSTDTQYF. The V and J genes are TRBV10-3 and TRBJ2-3, with 12 bases identical to TRBD2. The V gene's germline CDR1 is ENHRY and CDR2 SYGVKD. Germline trimming cut 3 bases from V and 2 bases from J; bases unmatched to any gene: 9. The CDR3 is 18 residues long.

The chain is built from TRBV5-1 and TRBJ2-5; 10 positions match TRBD2. Looked up from germline, CDR1 is SGHRS and CDR2 is YFSETQ. CDR3 length equals 17 residues. V lost 0 bases to trimming and J lost 5 bases; unmatched junction nucleotides: 10. The DNA of the CDR3 is TGCGCCAGCAGCTTGGGGGCCCGACTAGCGGGTCCTGAGACCCAGTACTTC. This sequence encodes CASSLGARLAGPETQYF.

This clonotype was counted a few times. The rearrangement links TRBV27 to TRBJ1-6; TRBD1 matches at 10 bases. Per the germline V gene, CDR1 is MNHEY and CDR2 is SMNVEV (reference sequence). This CDR3 is 15 amino acids long. J lost 7 bases, V lost 5 bases, and 5 bases had no gene match. DNA for the CDR3: TGTGCCAGCAGTCCAGACAGGGGGCCAAATTCACCCCTCCACTTT. Translating gives CASSPDRGPNSPLHF.

This clonotype was recorded a few times. This chain connects TRBV6-2 or TRBV6-3 to TRBJ2-5; possibly TRBD1 for D (5 bases). This CDR3 region has 15 residues. V lost 2 bases and J lost 5, with 15 bases in between. CDR1 MNHEY and CDR2 SVGEGT come from the germline V gene. In DNA, the CDR3 is TGTGCCAGCAGTTACGTGGCAGGGCTGGGTGAGACCCAGTACTTC. It specifies CASSYVAGLGETQYF.

V and J are TRBV7-9 and TRBJ2-7; 14 bases line up with TRBD2. The last part of the DNA fits TRBJ2-5 better; the J call may be wrong. This CDR3 has 17 amino acids. Germline V gene data show CDR1 as SEHNR and CDR2 as FQNEAQ (reference sequence). The CDR3 DNA reads TGTGCCAGCAGCTTAAGACTAGCGGGAGGGATACAAGAGACCCAGTACTTC. Translated, it gives CASSLRLAGGIQETQYF.

This clonotype was observed a few times. V usage is TRBV27 and J usage is TRBJ2-5; a possible D gene is TRBD1 (6 bases). Germline V CDR1 and CDR2: MNHEY, SMNVEV (reference sequence). The CDR3 is 14 residues long. The V gene lost 9 bases and the J gene lost 6 bases, with 20 bases spanning the gap. CDR3 residues: CASQGWGLGKTQYF. The CDR3 DNA follows: TGTGCCAGTCAAGGATGGGGGCTCGGAAAGACCCAGTACTTC.

CDR3 amino acids: CATSRTESYEQYF. Here the CDR3 DNA reads TGTGCCACCAGCAGAACCGAATCCTACGAGCAGTACTTC. The rearrangement links TRBV15 to TRBJ2-7, with D unclear. The CDR3 contains 13 residues. V was shortened by 2 bases and J by 1 base, with 6 bases between the two germline ends. Looked up from germline, CDR1 is LNHNV and CDR2 is YYDKDF (reference sequence).

This clonotype was picked up a small number of times. This chain connects TRBV6-6 to TRBJ2-7; 7 bases match TRBD1. This CDR3 contains 14 residues. Germline V CDR1 and CDR2: MNHNY, SVGAGI (reference sequence). V lost 6 bases and J lost 3; bases outside the gene matches: 8. The CDR3 here is CASRYFRDSYEQYF. For the CDR3, the DNA is TGTGCCAGCAGATATTTCCGGGACAGCTACGAGCAGTACTTC.

V and J are TRBV15 and TRBJ2-7; 7 bases map to TRBD2. From germline, CDR1 is LNHNV and CDR2 YYDKDF (reference sequence). V trimming: 6 bases; J trimming: 7 bases; junction bases outside the gene matches: 15. The CDR3 spans 15 residues. The CDR3 loop reads CATRAGENPYNEQYF. DNA for the CDR3: TGTGCCACCAGGGCGGGAGAGAATCCCTACAATGAGCAGTACTTC.

This chain connects TRBV2 to TRBJ2-4; 7 nucleotides agree with TRBD2. CDR1 and CDR2 (germline): SNHLY, FYNNEI. Trimming at V came to 7 bases and at J to 7 bases, leaving 10 bases not matched to a gene. This CDR3 region has 14 residues. The CDR3 nucleotides are TGTGCCAGCAAAGGGAGGGCCTCGGGGAACATTCAGTACTTC. Its translation is CASKGRASGNIQYF. Combining the CDR3 with reference TRBV2 and TRBJ2-4 gives the whole variable domain EPEVTQTPSHQVTQMGQEVILRCVPISNHLYFYWYRQILGQKVEFLVSFYNNEISEKSEIFDDQFSVERPDGSNFTLKIRSTKLEDSAMYFCASKGRASGNIQYFGAGTRLSVL.

The rearrangement links TRBV9 to TRBJ1-1; perhaps TRBD1 as D (5 bases). The ends were cut back, 3 bases at V and 1 base at J, with 10 bases in the middle. This CDR3 has 14 amino acids. Germline-derived CDR1 and CDR2 are SGDLS and YYNGEE. CDR3 bases: TGTGCCAGCAGCGCGACCGGGGGGAACACTGAAGCTTTCTTT. Its translation is CASSATGGNTEAFF.

This clonotype has more than one count but fewer than ten. Written as DNA, the CDR3 is TGTGCCAGCAGTCGGACAGGGCGCCAGCAGTACTTC. It codes for CASSRTGRQQYF. The chain carries TRBV6-1 and TRBJ2-5; 8 bases are shared with TRBD1. Germline V gene sequence: CDR1 MNHNS, CDR2 SASEGT. V was clipped by 5 bases and J by 11 bases; unmatched bases: 7. The CDR3 runs 12 residues.

The V gene is TRBV7-2, the J gene TRBJ2-1, with 9 bases identical to TRBD2. J was trimmed by 6 bases and V by 0 bases; bases with no gene match: 3. The CDR3 spans 15 residues. Germline V gene sequence: CDR1 SGHTA, CDR2 FQGNSA. CDR3 protein: CASSLASGRFNEQFF. The CDR3 DNA is TGTGCCAGCAGCTTAGCGAGCGGGAGGTTCAATGAGCAGTTCTTC.

This clonotype has more than one count but fewer than ten. V is TRBV10-3 and J is TRBJ2-5, with 10 bases aligning to TRBD1. This CDR3 is 13 amino acids long. With V trimmed by 8 bases and J by 3 bases, 3 bases remained unmatched. CDR1 and CDR2 from the germline V gene are ENHRY and SYGVKD. For the CDR3, the DNA is TGTGCCATCGCCGGGACAGGGGAAGAGACCCAGTACTTC. Encoded protein: CAIAGTGEETQYF.

At least ten counts were recorded for this clonotype. The chain employs TRBV5-6 and TRBJ2-1; 8 nucleotides align to TRBD2. Germline V lookup: CDR1 SGHDT, CDR2 YYEEEE. The CDR3 consists of 14 residues. V was clipped by 3 bases and J by 15 bases; unmatched bases: 14. The CDR3 loop reads CASSWDPEREIVFF. CDR3 nucleotide sequence: TGTGCCAGCAGCTGGGACCCAGAGCGGGAGATCGTGTTCTTC.

The rearrangement joins TRBV7-9 to TRBJ2-7, with 9 bases lining up with TRBD1. This CDR3 comprises 15 residues. With 0 bases clipped from V and 5 bases from J, the junction kept 5 bases outside the gene matches. Germline CDR1 and CDR2: SEHNR and FQNEAQ (reference sequence). The CDR3 loop reads CASSLAGQGPNEQYF. The CDR3 DNA reads TGTGCCAGCAGCTTAGCCGGACAGGGGCCGAACGAGCAGTACTTC.

This clonotype was detected a few times. The chain uses TRBV10-3 and TRBJ2-5; D perhaps matches TRBD2 (5 bases). Matching the DNA end better, TRBJ2-7 makes the J call doubtful. The CDR3 has 14 amino acids. Germline assignment: CDR1 ENHRY and CDR2 SYGVKD. The CDR3 region is CAISPRRGTYEQYF. The CDR3 nucleotides are TGTGCCATCAGTCCCCGCCGAGGGACCTACGAGCAGTACTTC.

V gene TRBV5-1 combines with J gene TRBJ1-2; D possibly corresponds to TRBD1 (5 bases). V was clipped by 0 bases and J by 4 bases, with 16 bases between them. The germline gives CDR1 SGHRS, CDR2 YFSETQ. This CDR3 region has 16 residues. CDR3 sequence reads: CASSLEGRVNGYGYTF. In DNA, the CDR3 is TGCGCCAGCAGCTTGGAGGGCAGGGTAAATGGCTATGGCTACACCTTC.

This chain uses TRBV5-6 with TRBJ2-7; a weak D match, TRBD2 (5 bases). The V gene lost 1 base and the J gene lost 7 bases, with 24 bases spanning the gap. In germline, CDR1 is SGHDT, CDR2 YYEEEE. This CDR3 spans 17 amino acids. CDR3 nucleotide sequence: TGTGCCAGCAGCTTGTATCATCAGCGGTTGGGCTCGGGGGAGCAGTACTTC. Its translation is CASSLYHQRLGSGEQYF.

The chain couples TRBV27 to TRBJ1-2; 12 bases fit TRBD1. Unmatched junction bases numbered 9, after V lost 2 bases and J lost 8 bases. Per germline, CDR1 MNHEY and CDR2 SMNVEV (reference sequence). The length of the CDR3 is 16 residues. CDR3 sequence: CASSLGGQGALSGYTF. CDR3 in DNA: TGTGCCAGCAGTTTAGGGGGACAGGGGGCCCTATCCGGCTACACCTTC.

This clonotype was seen a handful of times. The chain is built from TRBV5-1 and TRBJ2-3; D is unresolved. CDR3 length: 15 residues. Germline CDR1 reads SGHRS; CDR2 reads YFSETQ. V was pared by 4 bases and J by 0 bases, with 12 bases between. CDR3 nucleotides: TGCGCCAGCAGCCCGGACGGAGCTAGCACAGATACGCAGTATTTT. This translates into CASSPDGASTDTQYF.